This T cell receptor beta chain came from a study of T cell repertoires in cytomegalovirus infection. Study-level background: Well-studied HLA-B-restricted CMV epitopes were used in the study alongside recently identified HLA-C-restricted ones. Carrying CMV and the relevant HLA type showed in public TCR beta signatures.

One entry per CDR3 protein, called by TCRdb with MiXCR from the reads. The sample gives 300,000 or so distinct CDR3 sequences, roughly 25% of which show up once; roughly 14% is in the top ten. The study, taken as a whole, reports: CMV-specific TCR beta clonotypes restricted by HLA-C dominated the ex vivo response. Public TCR beta family frequency separated CMV-and-HLA carriers, including in an independent cohort.

Remarks on this clonotype: Its matching antigen is unknown.

Germline V gene sequence: CDR1 MNHEY, CDR2 SVGAGI. The CDR3 loop spans 17 amino acids. Trimming removed 8 bases from V and 6 bases from J; junction bases left unmatched: 16. This TCR came from a human donor in good health (CMV status not recorded). Some clones in this sample may be carry-over from other donors' samples. V gene TRBV6-5 combines with J gene TRBJ2-2; TRBD1 matches 9 bases. The input for sequencing was cultured PBMCs, taken from culture after CMV antigen stimulation. CDR3 amino acids: CASGGQGQSGFAGELFF. The CDR3 DNA reads as TGTGCCAGCGGAGGACAGGGGCAATCGGGCTTTGCCGGGGAGCTGTTTTTT.